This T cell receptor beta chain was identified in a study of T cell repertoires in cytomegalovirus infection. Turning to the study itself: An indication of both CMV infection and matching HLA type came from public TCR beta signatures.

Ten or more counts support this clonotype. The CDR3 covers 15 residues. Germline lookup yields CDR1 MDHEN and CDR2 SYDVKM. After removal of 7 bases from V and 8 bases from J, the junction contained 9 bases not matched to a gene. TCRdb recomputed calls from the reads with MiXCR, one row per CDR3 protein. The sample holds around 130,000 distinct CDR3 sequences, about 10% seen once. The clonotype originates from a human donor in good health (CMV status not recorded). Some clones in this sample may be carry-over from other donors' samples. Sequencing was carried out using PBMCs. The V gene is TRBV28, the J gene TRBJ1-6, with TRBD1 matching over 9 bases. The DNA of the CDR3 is TGTGCCAGCACCTCCCCGGGACAGGGTGATTCACCCCTCCACTTT. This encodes CASTSPGQGDSPLHF.